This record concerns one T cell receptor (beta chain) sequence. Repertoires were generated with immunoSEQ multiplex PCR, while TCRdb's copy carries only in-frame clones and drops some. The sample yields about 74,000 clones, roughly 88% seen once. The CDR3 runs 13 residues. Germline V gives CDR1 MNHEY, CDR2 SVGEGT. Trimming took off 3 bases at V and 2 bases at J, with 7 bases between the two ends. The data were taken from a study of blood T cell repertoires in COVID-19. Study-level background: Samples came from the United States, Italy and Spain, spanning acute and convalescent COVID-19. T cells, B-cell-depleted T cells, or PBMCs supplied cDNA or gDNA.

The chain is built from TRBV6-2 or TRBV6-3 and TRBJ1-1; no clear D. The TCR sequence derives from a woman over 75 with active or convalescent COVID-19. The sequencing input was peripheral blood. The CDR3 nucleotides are TGTGCCAGCAGTTATGAGGTAAACACTGAAGCTTTCTTT. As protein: CASSYEVNTEAFF.